The clone carrying this T cell receptor (beta chain) was seen at least ten times. Its antigen is undetermined. This sample was included in a study of naive and memory T cell subsets. Study-level points and caveats: Possibly reflecting memory cells re-expressing CD45RA, a few larger clonotypes occurred in naive repertoires, especially CD8.

The beta constant-region primer was an equimolar mix of two oligonucleotides covering TRBC1 and TRBC2. Nested alpha and beta constant-region primers with the SP2 primer drove four PCR rounds on ligated cDNA. MiXCR, run by TCRdb on the UMI-ligation and nested PCR reads, gives a single entry per CDR3 protein. In the table there are 90,000 to 120,000 distinct CDR3 sequences, roughly 15% of which are singletons. Cells stained for CD3, CD4, CD8, CD45RA, CD27 and viability were sorted into four CD45RA/CD27 subsets. The germline V gene has CDR1 LGHNA and CDR2 YNFKEQ. The CDR3 extends over 13 amino acids. Deletions cut 1 base from V and 1 base from J, with 5 bases between.

This rearrangement joins TRBV4-2 to TRBJ2-7; D is unclear. The sequence came from a human donor in good health. Sequenced material: naive CD8+ T cells from blood. CDR3 coding DNA: TGTGCCAGCAGCCAAGGACTTTCCTACGAGCAGTACTTC. Translation gives CASSQGLSYEQYF.